The clone carrying this T cell receptor beta chain was observed many times. The data belong to a study of T-cell reconstitution after alpha-beta-depleted transplantation in children. The authors prepared the TCRbeta library with unique molecular identifiers. TCRdb re-derived calls from the PCR reads in MiXCR, one entry per CDR3 protein. The profile shows a few hundred thousand distinct CDR3 sequences, 20% of them singletons. V shed 6 bases and J shed 5 bases, with 17 bases lying between them. The length of the CDR3 is 14 residues. Per germline, CDR1 DFQATT and CDR2 SNEGSKA (reference sequence). The starting material was PBMCs from the stem cell graft donor, obtained from the stem cell graft. The rearrangement links TRBV20-1 to TRBJ2-1; D ambiguous. The TCR originated in a human donor who donated a stem cell graft to a child with acute myeloid leukemia. CDR3 DNA: TGCAGTGCCCTCGGGCTACGGAACAACAATGAGCAGTTCTTC. This translates into CSALGLRNNNEQFF.